The next 3 T cell receptor beta chains were all read from a single sample in a study of cytomegalovirus exposure and HLA in healthy donors. Vbeta (60) and Jbeta (13) primers were used in the PCR. Sequencing used immunoSEQ multiplex PCR; TCRdb keeps in-frame clones, though not all of them. The sample has 200,000 to 250,000 clones, about four fifths seen once. Sample: PBMCs. These receptors were collected from a middle-aged woman in good health and CMV-seropositive.

The V call is TRBV4-1, the J call TRBJ1-4, with 12 bases identical to TRBD1. Unmatched junction bases numbered 12, after V lost 3 bases and J lost 7 bases. The germline CDR1 and CDR2 sequences are MGHRA and YSYEKL. The CDR3 extends over 18 amino acids. The CDR3 DNA reads as TGCGCCAGCAGCCAGAGTTTACCAGGGACAGGGGGCAGTGAAAAACTGTTTTTT. Its translation is CASSQSLPGTGGSEKLFF.

The V gene is TRBV7-2, the J gene TRBJ1-4; possibly TRBD1 for D (5 bases). V lost 4 bases and J 4 bases, leaving 10 bases between the germline ends. The germline V gene has CDR1 SGHTA and CDR2 FQGNSA. The CDR3 runs to 14 residues. The CDR3 spells CASSSQGNNEKLFF. In nucleotides, the CDR3 is TGTGCCAGCAGCTCCCAGGGAAATAATGAAAAACTGTTTTTT.

CDR3 region: CASSEHREKETQYF. CDR3 sequence (DNA): TGTGCCAGCAGCGAACACCGGGAGAAAGAGACCCAGTACTTC. The chain joins TRBV7-9 to TRBJ2-5; TRBD2 might be the D (6 bases). Germline V gene lookup returns CDR1 SEHNR and CDR2 FQNEAQ (reference sequence). This CDR3 region has 14 residues. V lost 5 bases and J lost 3, with 13 bases in between.